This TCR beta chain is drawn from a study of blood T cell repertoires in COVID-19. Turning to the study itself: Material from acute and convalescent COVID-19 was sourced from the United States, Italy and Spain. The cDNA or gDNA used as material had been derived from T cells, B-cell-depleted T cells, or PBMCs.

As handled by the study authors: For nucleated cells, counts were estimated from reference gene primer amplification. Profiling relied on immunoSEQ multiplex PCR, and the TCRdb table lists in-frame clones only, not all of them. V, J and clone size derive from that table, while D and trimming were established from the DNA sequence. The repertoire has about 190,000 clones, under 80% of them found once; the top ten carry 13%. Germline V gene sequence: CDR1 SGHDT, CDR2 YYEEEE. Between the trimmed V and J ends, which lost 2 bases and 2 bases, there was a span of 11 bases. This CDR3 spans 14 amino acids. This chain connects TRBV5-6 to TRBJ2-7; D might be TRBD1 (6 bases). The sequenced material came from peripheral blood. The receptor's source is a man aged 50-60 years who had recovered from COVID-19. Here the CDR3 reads CASSFTGSPYEQYF. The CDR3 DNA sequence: TGTGCCAGCAGCTTTACAGGGTCTCCCTACGAGCAGTACTTC.